This is a list of T cell receptor beta chains from one sample in a study of immune evolution from preneoplasia to lung adenocarcinoma. Sequencing was performed with immunoSEQ multiplex PCR; in TCRdb, only in-frame clones are kept and a portion is missing. The sample lists more than 13,000 clones, about 80% occurring once. Specimen: FFPE minimally invasive lung adenocarcinoma tissue. The source of these receptors is a person aged 65-85 years with lung adenocarcinoma. Each CDR3 is given with its conserved first and last residue. Each record gives: D gene, J gene, V gene, clone size, CDR3 protein, CDR3 DNA. The D gene is left open where the match is weak. Only part of the rows carry a size: once, few, many, or a class if the clone is expanded.

. TRBJ2-7 TRBV11-2 . CASSLAGARGSYEQYF TGTGCCAGCAGCTTAGCCGGGGCTAGAGGATCCTACGAGCAGTACTTC
TRBD1 TRBJ1-2 TRBV7-2 . CASSPRRGRSSGYTF TGTGCCAGCAGCCCCCGGAGGGGGCGAAGCTCTGGCTACACCTTC
. TRBJ1-1 TRBV9 . CASSAKVNTEAFF TGTGCCAGCAGCGCTAAGGTGAACACTGAAGCTTTCTTT
. TRBJ2-7 TRBV27 . CASSLWGSYEQYF TGTGCCAGCAGTTTATGGGGATCCTACGAGCAGTACTTC
TRBD2 TRBJ2-1 TRBV19 few CASSPLSGMVYNEQFF TGTGCCAGTAGTCCCTTAAGCGGGATGGTCTACAATGAGCAGTTCTTC
TRBD1 TRBJ2-4 TRBV15 . CATSREFGQGVVAKNIQYF TGTGCCACCAGCAGAGAATTCGGACAGGGTGTCGTAGCCAAAAACATTCAGTACTTC
. TRBJ1-6 TRBV5-5 . CASSLTDSYNSPLHF TGTGCCAGCAGCTTGACAGACTCCTATAATTCACCCCTCCACTTT
. TRBJ1-3 TRBV27 . CASRSGTHSGNTIYF TGTGCCAGCAGATCAGGGACACACTCTGGAAACACCATATATTTT
. TRBJ2-7 TRBV11-3 . CASSFDNSYEQYF TGTGCCAGCAGCTTTGACAACTCCTACGAGCAGTACTTC
TRBD1 TRBJ1-1 TRBV28 . CASRRQGAEAFF TGTGCCAGCAGGCGACAGGGGGCCGAAGCTTTCTTT
. TRBJ2-7 TRBV7-8 once CASSFLRDTTGEQYF TGTGCCAGCAGCTTTCTCCGGGACACGACGGGGGAGCAGTACTTC
. TRBJ2-3 TRBV7-9 once CANSFIDTPGADTQYF TGTGCCAACAGCTTCATCGACACTCCAGGGGCAGATACGCAGTATTTT
TRBD2 TRBJ2-5 TRBV11-2 once CASSLDFGGGQETQYF TGTGCCAGCAGCTTAGATTTTGGCGGGGGCCAAGAGACCCAGTACTTC
. TRBJ1-6 TRBV7-9 few CASSLDSPNSPLHF TGTGCCAGCAGCTTGGACAGCCCCAATTCACCCCTCCACTTT
TRBD1 TRBJ2-1 TRBV7-6 . CASSLVGQGGTYNEQFF TGTGCCAGCAGCTTAGTAGGACAGGGGGGTACCTACAATGAGCAGTTCTTC
. TRBJ2-1 TRBV30 . CAWSEAPRKDINEQFF TGTGCCTGGAGTGAGGCTCCTAGGAAGGACATTAATGAGCAGTTCTTC
. TRBJ1-1 TRBV6-4 . CAGKRIGGQEAFF TGTGCCGGGAAGAGGATAGGGGGTCAAGAAGCTTTCTTT
. TRBJ2-7 TRBV13 . CASSLVFEQYF TGTGCCAGCAGCTTAGTATTCGAGCAGTACTTC
TRBD2 TRBJ2-1 TRBV29-1 once CSVEAAGGPYEQFF TGCAGCGTTGAAGCAGCGGGAGGGCCCTATGAGCAGTTCTTC
TRBD2 TRBJ2-7 TRBV27 . CASSRRGDGIYEQYF TGTGCCAGCAGCCGGCGGGGGGACGGGATATACGAGCAGTACTTC
. TRBJ1-1 TRBV10-3 . CAISAGTNTEAFF TGTGCCATCAGTGCCGGGACGAACACTGAAGCTTTCTTT
. TRBJ2-2 TRBV18 . CASSPQRSSVTGELFF TGTGCCAGCTCACCCCAACGATCTAGCGTGACCGGGGAGCTGTTTTTT
. TRBJ1-3 TRBV7-9 . CASSPAGGNTIYF TGTGCCAGCAGCCCCGCGGGGGGAAACACCATATATTTT
. TRBJ1-1 TRBV28 . CASSFFQNLNTEAFF TGTGCCAGCAGTTTCTTCCAAAACTTGAACACTGAAGCTTTCTTT
. TRBJ1-2 TRBV7-6 . CASSLGTDYGYTF TGTGCCAGCAGCTTAGGGACAGACTATGGCTACACCTTC
. TRBJ1-2 TRBV28 . CASSSGTNYGYTF TGTGCCAGCAGTTCCGGAACTAACTATGGCTACACCTTC
TRBD1 TRBJ1-1 TRBV7-8 . CASSSATGEGNTEAFF TGTGCCAGCAGCTCCGCTACAGGGGAAGGGAACACTGAAGCTTTCTTT
. TRBJ1-3 TRBV6-1 . CASTNPPGNTIYF TGTGCCAGCACCAACCCCCCTGGAAACACCATATATTTT
. TRBJ2-3 TRBV10-3 . CAINAASTDTQYF TGTGCCATCAATGCTGCTAGCACAGATACGCAGTATTTT
. TRBJ1-6 TRBV10-2 . CASSDTVSPLHF TGCGCCAGCAGTGATACAGTTTCACCCCTCCACTTT
TRBD1 TRBJ1-3 TRBV16 . CASSQSGTGGINTIYF TGTGCCAGCAGCCAATCCGGGACAGGGGGCATAAACACCATATATTTT
. TRBJ2-7 TRBV10-3 . CAISESSDEQYF TGTGCCATCAGTGAGTCGAGCGACGAGCAGTACTTC
TRBD1 TRBJ2-2 TRBV9 . CASSTLPGQGTGELFF TGTGCCAGCAGCACGCTCCCGGGACAGGGGACCGGGGAGCTGTTTTTT
. TRBJ1-5 TRBV19 . CASSQPGPDQPQHF TGTGCCAGTAGTCAACCAGGGCCAGATCAGCCCCAGCATTTT
TRBD1 TRBJ1-2 TRBV5-6 . CASSSGQYGYTF TGTGCCAGCAGCTCGGGACAGTATGGCTACACCTTC
. TRBJ2-1 TRBV2 . CASSRVLSSYNEQFF TGTGCCAGCAGTCGGGTCCTGAGCTCCTACAATGAGCAGTTCTTC
. TRBJ2-5 TRBV6-1 once CASGGFGETQYF TGTGCCAGCGGGGGGTTCGGTGAGACCCAGTACTTC
TRBD1 TRBJ2-5 TRBV9 once CASSADREDQTQYF TGTGCCAGCAGCGCTGACAGGGAAGATCAGACCCAGTACTTC
. TRBJ2-7 TRBV7-2 . CASSSSSYEQYF TGTGCCAGCAGCTCCTCTTCCTACGAGCAGTACTTC
. TRBJ1-2 TRBV19 . CASTRTTNNYGYTF TGTGCCAGTACGAGGACAACTAACAACTATGGCTACACCTTC
. TRBJ1-2 TRBV19 medium-sized CASSQTGRDYYGYTF TGTGCCAGTAGTCAGACAGGTCGGGATTATTATGGCTACACCTTC
. TRBJ1-2 TRBV5-6 . CASSYGQSNYGYTF TGTGCCAGCAGCTATGGACAGTCTAACTATGGCTACACCTTC
. TRBJ1-1 TRBV7-2 . CASSRGTRTEAFF TGTGCCAGCAGCCGCGGGACGCGGACTGAAGCTTTCTTT
. TRBJ2-1 TRBV30 . CAWTRSLYNEQFF TGTGCCTGGACCAGGTCACTCTACAATGAGCAGTTCTTC
. TRBJ2-3 TRBV4-2 . CASSQEWARADTQYF TGTGCCAGCAGCCAAGAATGGGCCAGGGCAGATACGCAGTATTTT